This record concerns one T cell receptor beta chain sequence. Its antigen is unidentified. The sample belongs to a study of cytomegalovirus exposure and HLA in healthy donors. This CDR3 region has 14 residues. The germline CDR1 and CDR2 sequences are SGHRS and YFSETQ. V was trimmed by 0 bases and J by 8 bases, leaving 12 bases between them. The PCR used 60 Vbeta and 13 Jbeta primers. Clones were sequenced by immunoSEQ multiplex PCR, and TCRdb holds only the in-frame ones, with some missing. In the table there are 150,000 to 200,000 clones, approximately 11% of which are singletons. Overall study results and limits: Later analysis associated a missense DCLRE1C variant with TCR beta V- and J-gene trimming.

This sequence joins TRBV5-1 and TRBJ1-3; unclear D gene. This receptor was taken from a man aged 45-60 years in good health and CMV-seropositive. The specimen was PBMCs. The CDR3 reads CASSLGGLRDTIYF. CDR3 sequence (DNA): TGCGCCAGCAGCTTGGGAGGCCTCAGAGACACCATATATTTT.